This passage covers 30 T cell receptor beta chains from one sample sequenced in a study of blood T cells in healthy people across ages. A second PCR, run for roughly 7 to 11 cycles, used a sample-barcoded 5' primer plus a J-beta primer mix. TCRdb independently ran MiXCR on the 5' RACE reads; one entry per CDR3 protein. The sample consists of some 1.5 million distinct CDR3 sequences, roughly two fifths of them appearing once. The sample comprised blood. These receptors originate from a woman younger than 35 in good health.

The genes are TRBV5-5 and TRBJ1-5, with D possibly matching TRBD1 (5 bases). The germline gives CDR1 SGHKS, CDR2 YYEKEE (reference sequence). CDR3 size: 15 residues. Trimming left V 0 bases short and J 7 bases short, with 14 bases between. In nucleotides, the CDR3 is TGTGCCAGCAGCTTGGAGGGGTCCCGTAGACAGCCCCAGCATTTT. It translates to CASSLEGSRRQPQHF. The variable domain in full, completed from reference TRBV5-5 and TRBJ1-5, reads DAGVTQSPTHLIKTRGQQVTLRCSPISGHKSVSWYQQVLGQGPQFIFQYYEKEERGRGNFPDRFSARQFPNYSSELNVNALLLGDSALYLCASSLEGSRRQPQHFGDGTRLSIL.

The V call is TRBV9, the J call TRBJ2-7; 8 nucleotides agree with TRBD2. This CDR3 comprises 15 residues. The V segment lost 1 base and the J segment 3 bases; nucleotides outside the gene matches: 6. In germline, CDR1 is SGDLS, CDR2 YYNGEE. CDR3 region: CASSVSRAGDYEQYF. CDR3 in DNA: TGTGCCAGCAGCGTATCTCGAGCGGGAGACTACGAGCAGTACTTC.

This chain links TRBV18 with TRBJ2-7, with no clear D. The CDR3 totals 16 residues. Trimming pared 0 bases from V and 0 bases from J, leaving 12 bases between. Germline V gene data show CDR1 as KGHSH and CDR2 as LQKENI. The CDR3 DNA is TGTGCCAGCTCACCACCTACCACCCTGAGCTCCTACGAGCAGTACTTC. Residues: CASSPPTTLSSYEQYF.

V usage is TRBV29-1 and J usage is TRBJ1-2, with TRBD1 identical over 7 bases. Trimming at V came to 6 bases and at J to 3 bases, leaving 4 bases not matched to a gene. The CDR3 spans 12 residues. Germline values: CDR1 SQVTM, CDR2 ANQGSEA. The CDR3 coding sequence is TGCAGCGTACAGGGGTCGTACTATGGCTACACCTTC. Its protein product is CSVQGSYYGYTF.

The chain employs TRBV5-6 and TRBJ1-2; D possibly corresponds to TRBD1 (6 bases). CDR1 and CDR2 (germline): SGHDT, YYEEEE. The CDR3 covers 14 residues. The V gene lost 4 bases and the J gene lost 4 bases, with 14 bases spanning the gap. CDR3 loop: CASSHQGLSYGYTF. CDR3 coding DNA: TGTGCCAGCAGCCATCAGGGGCTAAGCTATGGCTACACCTTC. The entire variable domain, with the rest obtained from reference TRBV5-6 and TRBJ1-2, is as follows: DAGVTQSPTHLIKTRGQQVTLRCSPKSGHDTVSWYQQALGQGPQFIFQYYEEEERQRGNFPDRFSGHQFPNYSSELNVNALLLGDSALYLCASSHQGLSYGYTFGSGTRLTVV.

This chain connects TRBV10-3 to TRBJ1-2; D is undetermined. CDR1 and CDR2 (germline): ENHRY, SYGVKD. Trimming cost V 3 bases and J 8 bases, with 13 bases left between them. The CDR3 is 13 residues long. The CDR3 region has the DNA TGTGCCATCAGTGAAAGGGTCCGCGGGGGCTACACCTTC. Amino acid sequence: CAISERVRGGYTF.

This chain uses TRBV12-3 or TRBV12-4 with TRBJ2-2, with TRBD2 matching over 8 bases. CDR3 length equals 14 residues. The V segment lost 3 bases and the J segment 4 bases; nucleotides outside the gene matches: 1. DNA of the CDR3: TGTGCCAGCAGTTTTGCGGGGGGCACCGGGGAGCTGTTTTTT. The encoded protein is CASSFAGGTGELFF.

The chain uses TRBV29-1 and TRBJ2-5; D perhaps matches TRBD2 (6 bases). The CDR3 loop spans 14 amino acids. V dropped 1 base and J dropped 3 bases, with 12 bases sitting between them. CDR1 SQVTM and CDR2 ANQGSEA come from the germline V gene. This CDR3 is CSVEAPGGEETQYF. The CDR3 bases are TGCAGCGTTGAAGCGCCCGGGGGTGAAGAGACCCAGTACTTC.

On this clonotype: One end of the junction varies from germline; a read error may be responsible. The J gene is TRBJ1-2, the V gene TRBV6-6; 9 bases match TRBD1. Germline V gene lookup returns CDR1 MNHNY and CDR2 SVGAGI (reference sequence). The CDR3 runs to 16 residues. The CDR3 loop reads CASIRESEDRGYGHTF. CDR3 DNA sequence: TGTGCCAGCATTAGGGAGAGCGAGGACAGGGGCTATGGCCACACCTTC.

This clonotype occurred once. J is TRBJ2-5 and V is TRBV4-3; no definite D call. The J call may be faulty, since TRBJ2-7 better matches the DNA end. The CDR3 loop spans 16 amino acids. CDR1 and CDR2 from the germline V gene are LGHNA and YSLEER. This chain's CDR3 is CASSQDMRRNRYEQYF. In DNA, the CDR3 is TGCGCCAGCAGCCAAGATATGCGCAGGAACCGCTACGAGCAGTACTTC.

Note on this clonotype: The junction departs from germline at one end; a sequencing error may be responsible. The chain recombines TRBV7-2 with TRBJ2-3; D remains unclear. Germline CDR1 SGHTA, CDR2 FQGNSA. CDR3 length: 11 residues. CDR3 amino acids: CASSLGGTRYF. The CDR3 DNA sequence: TGTGCCAGCAGCTTAGGGGGTACGCGGTATTTT.

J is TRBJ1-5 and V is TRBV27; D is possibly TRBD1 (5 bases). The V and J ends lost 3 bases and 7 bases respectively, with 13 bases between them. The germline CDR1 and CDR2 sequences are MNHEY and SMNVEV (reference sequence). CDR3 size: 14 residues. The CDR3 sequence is CASSFSSGSQPQHF. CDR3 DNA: TGTGCCAGCAGTTTCTCCTCAGGGAGCCAGCCCCAGCATTTT.

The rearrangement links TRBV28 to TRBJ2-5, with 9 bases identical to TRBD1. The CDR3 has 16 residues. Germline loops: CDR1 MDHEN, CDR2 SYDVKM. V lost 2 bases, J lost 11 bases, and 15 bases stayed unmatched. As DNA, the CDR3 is TGTGCCAGCAGTTTAGGGAGAACAGGGGGCCTGGGGGAGCAGTACTTC. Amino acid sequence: CASSLGRTGGLGEQYF. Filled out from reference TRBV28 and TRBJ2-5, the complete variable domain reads DVKVTQSSRYLVKRTGEKVFLECVQDMDHENMFWYRQDPGLGLRLIYFSYDVKMKEKGDIPEGYSVSREKKERFSLILESASTNQTSMYLCASSLGRTGGLGEQYFGPGTRLLVL.

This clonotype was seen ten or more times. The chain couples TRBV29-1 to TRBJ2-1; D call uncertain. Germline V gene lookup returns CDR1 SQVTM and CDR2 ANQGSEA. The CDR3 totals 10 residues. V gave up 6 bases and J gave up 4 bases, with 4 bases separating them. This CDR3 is CSVEYNEQFF. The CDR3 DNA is TGCAGCGTAGAATACAATGAGCAGTTCTTC.

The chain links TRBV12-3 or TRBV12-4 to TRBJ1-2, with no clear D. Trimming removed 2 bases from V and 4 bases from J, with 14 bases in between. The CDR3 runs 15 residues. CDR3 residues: CASSLSAGSFYGYTF. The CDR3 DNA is TGTGCCAGCAGTTTATCGGCAGGAAGCTTCTATGGCTACACCTTC.

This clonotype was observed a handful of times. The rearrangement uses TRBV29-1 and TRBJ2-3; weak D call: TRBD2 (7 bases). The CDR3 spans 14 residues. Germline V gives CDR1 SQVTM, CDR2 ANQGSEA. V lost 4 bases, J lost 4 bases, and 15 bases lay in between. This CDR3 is CSVGGRGLPDTQYF. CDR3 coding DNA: TGCAGCGTTGGAGGGCGGGGGCTACCAGATACGCAGTATTTT.

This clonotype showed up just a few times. CDR3 bases: TGTGCCAGCAGCGTAGCATTTGGGAATGAGCAGTTCTTC. This encodes CASSVAFGNEQFF. V is TRBV11-2 and J is TRBJ2-1; D is undetermined. This CDR3 spans 13 amino acids. Germline V gene lookup returns CDR1 SGHAT and CDR2 FQNNGV. The V end lost 5 bases, the J end lost 7 bases, and 12 bases lay between the germline ends.

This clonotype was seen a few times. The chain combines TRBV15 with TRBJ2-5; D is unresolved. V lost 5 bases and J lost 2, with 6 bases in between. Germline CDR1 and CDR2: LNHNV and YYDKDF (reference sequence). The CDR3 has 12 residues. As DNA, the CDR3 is TGTGCCACCAGCGACATACAAGAGACCCAGTACTTC. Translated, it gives CATSDIQETQYF.

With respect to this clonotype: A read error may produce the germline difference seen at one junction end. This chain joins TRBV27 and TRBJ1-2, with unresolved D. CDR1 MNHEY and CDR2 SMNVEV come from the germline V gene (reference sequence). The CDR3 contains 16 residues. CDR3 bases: TGTGCCTGCAGTTTATCCACAGAGCTAATATGGAATGGCTACACCTTC. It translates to CACSLSTELIWNGYTF.

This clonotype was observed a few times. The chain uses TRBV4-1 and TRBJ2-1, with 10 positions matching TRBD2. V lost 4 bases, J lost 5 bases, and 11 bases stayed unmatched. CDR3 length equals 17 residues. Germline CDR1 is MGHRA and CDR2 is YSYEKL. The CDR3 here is CASSLSGGAILNNEQFF. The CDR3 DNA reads TGCGCCAGCAGCCTCAGCGGGGGGGCGATACTCAACAATGAGCAGTTCTTC.

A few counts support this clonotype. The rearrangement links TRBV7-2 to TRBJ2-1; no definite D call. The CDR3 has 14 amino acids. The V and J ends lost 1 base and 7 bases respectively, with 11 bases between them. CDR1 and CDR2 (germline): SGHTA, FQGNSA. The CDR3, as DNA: TGTGCCAGCAGCTTAGAGGGATGGGGTAATGAGCAGTTCTTC. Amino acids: CASSLEGWGNEQFF.

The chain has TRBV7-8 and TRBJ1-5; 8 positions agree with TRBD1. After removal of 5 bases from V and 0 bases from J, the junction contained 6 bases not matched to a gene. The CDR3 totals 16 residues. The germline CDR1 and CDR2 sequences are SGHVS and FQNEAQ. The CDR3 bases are TGTGCCAGCAGCGAGACAGGGGTTTATAGCAATCAGCCCCAGCATTTT. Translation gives CASSETGVYSNQPQHF.

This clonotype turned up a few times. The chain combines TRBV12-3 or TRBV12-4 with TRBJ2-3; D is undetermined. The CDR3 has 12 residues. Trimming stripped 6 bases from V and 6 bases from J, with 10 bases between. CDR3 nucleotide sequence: TGTGCCAGCAGGCTTGGGCGGGATACGCAGTATTTT. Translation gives CASRLGRDTQYF.

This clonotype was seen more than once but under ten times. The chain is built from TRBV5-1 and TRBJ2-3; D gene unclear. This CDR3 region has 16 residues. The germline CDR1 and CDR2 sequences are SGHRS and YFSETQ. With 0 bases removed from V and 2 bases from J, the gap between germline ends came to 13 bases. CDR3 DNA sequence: TGCGCCAGCAGCTTGGATCACCAGCAGATCACAGATACGCAGTATTTT. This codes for CASSLDHQQITDTQYF.

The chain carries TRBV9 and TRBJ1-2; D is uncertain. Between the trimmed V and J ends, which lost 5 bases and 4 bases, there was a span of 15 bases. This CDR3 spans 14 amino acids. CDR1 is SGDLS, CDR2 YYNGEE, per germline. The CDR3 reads CASSAFDGLYGYTF. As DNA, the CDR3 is TGTGCCAGCAGTGCTTTTGACGGGCTCTATGGCTACACCTTC.

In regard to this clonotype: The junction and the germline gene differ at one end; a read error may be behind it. CDR3 residues: CSVDLGFRTDTRYF. CDR3 bases: TGCAGCGTTGATCTAGGGTTCAGAACAGATACGCGGTATTTT. This chain connects TRBV29-1 to TRBJ2-3; no clear D gene. Germline values: CDR1 SQVTM, CDR2 ANQGSEA. This CDR3 is built from 14 residues.

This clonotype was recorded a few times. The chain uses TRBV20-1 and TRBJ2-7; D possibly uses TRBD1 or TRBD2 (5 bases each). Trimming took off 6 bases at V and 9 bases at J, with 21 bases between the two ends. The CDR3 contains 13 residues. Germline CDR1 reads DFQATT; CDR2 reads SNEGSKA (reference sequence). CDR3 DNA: TGCAGTGCCTGGGACGGAGCTACGAGATGGCAGTACTTC. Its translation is CSAWDGATRWQYF.

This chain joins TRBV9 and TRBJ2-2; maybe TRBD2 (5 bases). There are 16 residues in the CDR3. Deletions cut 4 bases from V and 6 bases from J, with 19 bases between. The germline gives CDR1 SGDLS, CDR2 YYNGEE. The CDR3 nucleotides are TGTGCCAGCAGCTCAGCGGTTTCTACCATTCCCGGGGAGCTGTTTTTT. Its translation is CASSSAVSTIPGELFF.

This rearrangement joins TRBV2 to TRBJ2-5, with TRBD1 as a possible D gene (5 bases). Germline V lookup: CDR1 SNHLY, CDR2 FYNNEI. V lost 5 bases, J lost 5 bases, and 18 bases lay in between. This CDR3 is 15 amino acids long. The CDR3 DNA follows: TGTGCCAGCAGTCTGGACACGGGTTTACGGGAGACCCAGTACTTC. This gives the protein CASSLDTGLRETQYF.

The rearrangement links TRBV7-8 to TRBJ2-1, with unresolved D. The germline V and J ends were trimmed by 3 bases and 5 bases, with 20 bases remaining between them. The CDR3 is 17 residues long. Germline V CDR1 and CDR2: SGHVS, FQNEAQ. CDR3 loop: CASSLAVNFQQNNEQFF. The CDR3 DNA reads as TGTGCCAGCAGCTTGGCGGTTAACTTCCAACAAAACAATGAGCAGTTCTTC. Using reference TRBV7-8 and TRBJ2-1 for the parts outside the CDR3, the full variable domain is GAGVSQSPRYKVAKRGQDVALRCDPISGHVSLFWYQQALGQGPEFLTYFQNEAQLDKSGLPSDRFFAERPEGSVSTLKIQRTQQEDSAVYLCASSLAVNFQQNNEQFFGPGTRLTVL.